The sequence of this TCR beta chain was determined in a study of shared clonotypes between healthy human individuals. Investigators divided CD4+ cells into CD45RA+ naive and CD45RA-negative memory subsets. Only a few counts were recorded for this clone. What it binds is unknown. CDR3 length: 13 residues. CDR1 and CDR2 (germline): KGHSH, LQKENI. Trimming cost V 2 bases and J 5 bases, with 10 bases left between them. Study findings and constraints: Researchers sampled only blood; tissue repertoires likely differ. In the sorted subsets, rarefaction showed sequencing was incomplete despite large depth.

Assay used: immunoSEQ multiplex PCR; TCRdb lists only in-frame clones, some missing. The sample has 2 million to 2.5 million clones, 92% seen once. The chain uses TRBV18 and TRBJ2-7; D gene uncertain. The material sequenced was naive CD4+ T cells from PBMCs. Described subset: CD45RA+ positively selected. The source is a young man in good health. Some clones in this sample may be carry-over from other donors' samples. CDR3 DNA sequence: TGTGCCAGCTCACCATCGGTTTACGACGAGCAGTACTTC. As protein: CASSPSVYDEQYF.